This T cell receptor beta chain emerged from a study of post-analysis software for immune sequencing data. Across the study: The disease courses covered relapsing-remitting, secondary progressive and progressive-relapsing multiple sclerosis. General observations from the study: Compared with controls, patients had more of 4 to 6 TRBV segments, including TRBV5-6, TRBV5-1 and TRBV20-1.

Germline assignment: CDR1 SQVTM and CDR2 ANQGSEA. The CDR3 contains 15 residues. V was shortened by 6 bases and J by 2 bases, with 17 bases between the two germline ends. The library was made from cDNA and included unique molecular identifiers. TCRdb independently ran MiXCR on the PCR reads; one entry per CDR3 protein. The table has 820,000 or so distinct CDR3 sequences, 53% seen once. A word on this clonotype: Its cognate antigen is unknown.

The sequence came from a girl between 10 and 17 years old with multiple sclerosis. Sequencing used blood. The chain is built from TRBV29-1 and TRBJ2-1; no definite D call. The CDR3 spells CSVGPSWDTYNEQFF. CDR3 DNA sequence: TGCAGCGTGGGCCCCTCTTGGGATACCTACAATGAGCAGTTCTTC.